The clone carrying this T cell receptor (beta chain) was detected only a few times. Its antigen is not identified. TCRdb recomputed calls from the 5' RACE reads with MiXCR, one row per CDR3 protein. The data show hundreds of thousands of distinct CDR3 sequences, with 12% seen just once and 14% to 15% held by the top ten. The data belong to a study of T cells after yellow fever vaccination. Regarding the study as a whole: Most clones from primary vaccination resurfaced after the booster (under 97% CD4, around 89% CD8). It was the secondary response that reached its peak faster, day 5 versus 15, but it was weaker.

The CDR3 extends over 16 amino acids. J lost 0 bases, V lost 3 bases, and 2 bases had no gene match. The V gene's germline CDR1 is SGHRS and CDR2 YFSETQ. The sequenced sample was PBMCs, obtained on the day of the yellow fever booster vaccination. This TCR derives from a man younger than 45 who received the YFV17D yellow fever vaccine. The V and J genes are TRBV5-1 and TRBJ2-3; 12 bases fit TRBD2. The CDR3 protein is CASSSSGRASTDTQYF. The CDR3 nucleotides are TGCGCCAGCAGCTCTAGCGGGAGGGCTAGCACAGATACGCAGTATTTT.